This TCR beta chain derives from a study of breast tumors, draining lymph nodes, adjacent tissues. Findings and limits, study-wide: Findings are consistent with lymph node origin and intratumoral expansion of most tumor T cells. Compared with basal-like, luminal-like tumors shared significantly more repertoire with nontumor tissue. Tumor TCR diversity was below lymph nodes but above nontumor tissue.

TCRdb re-analysed the multiplex PCR reads in MiXCR, keeping a single row per CDR3 protein. The sample consists of 150,000 to 200,000 distinct CDR3 sequences, roughly 31% of them appearing once. Many counts were recorded for this clonotype. Its target is unknown. Axillary draining lymph nodes of breast cancer patients supplied the node samples. Germline-derived CDR1 and CDR2 are SEHNR and FQNEAQ (reference sequence). The CDR3 sequence is 13 residues long. Trimming left V 5 bases short and J 8 bases short, with 12 bases between. Sequencing was done on a sample of axillary lymph node tissue. The chain joins TRBV7-9 to TRBJ2-2; no firm D call. This TCR derives from a female donor with breast cancer. Some clones in this sample may be carry-over from other donors' samples. CDR3 sequence (DNA): TGTGCCAGCAGCCCGATTTTGTCTGGGGAGCTGTTTTTT. This encodes CASSPILSGELFF.